One and the same sample provided the 8 T cell receptor beta chains below, sequenced in a study of blood T cell repertoires in COVID-19. Produced via immunoSEQ multiplex PCR; TCRdb's table is partial and in-frame only. The sample shows about 160,000 clones, 65% to 85% of them seen only once. The sample comprised peripheral blood. Every receptor here comes from a woman older than 75 with active or convalescent COVID-19.

A single count supports this clone. This chain uses TRBV2 with TRBJ1-1; D is uncertain. Trimming cost V 0 bases and J 9 bases, with 17 bases left between them. The CDR3 totals 15 residues. CDR1 and CDR2 from the germline V gene are SNHLY and FYNNEI. Here the CDR3 reads CASSEARGGRAQAFF. In nucleotides, the CDR3 is TGTGCCAGCAGTGAAGCGCGAGGAGGGCGCGCACAAGCTTTCTTT.

This clone was recorded a few times. This rearrangement joins TRBV6-2 or TRBV6-3 to TRBJ1-5; D remains ambiguous. Germline CDR1 reads MNHEY; CDR2 reads SVGEGT. Trimming removed 1 base at V and 2 bases at J, with 9 bases between. This CDR3 is 15 amino acids long. The CDR3 here is CASSYFGGGNQPQHF. The CDR3 DNA follows: TGTGCCAGCAGTTACTTCGGTGGTGGCAATCAGCCCCAGCATTTT.

The CDR3 loop reads CASYRDRVYDYGYTF. In DNA, the CDR3 is TGTGCCAGTTACCGGGATAGGGTCTACGACTATGGCTACACCTTC. V and J are TRBV5-4 and TRBJ1-2; D uncertain. Per germline, CDR1 SGHNT and CDR2 YYREEE (reference sequence). The CDR3 extends over 15 amino acids. Deletions cut 8 bases from V and 3 bases from J, with 20 bases between. The whole variable domain, filled in from reference TRBV5-4 and TRBJ1-2, reads ETGVTQSPTHLIKTRGQQVTLRCSSQSGHNTVSWYQQALGQGPQFIFQYYREEENGRGNFPPRFSGLQFPNYSSELNVNALELDDSALYLCASYRDRVYDYGYTFGSGTRLTVV.

The CDR3 protein is CATLCEQYF. The CDR3 DNA sequence: TGTGCCACCTTGTGCGAGCAGTACTTC. V usage is TRBV6-4 and J usage is TRBJ2-7, with D unresolved. V shed 10 bases and J shed 6 bases, with 7 bases lying between them. Germline CDR1 and CDR2: MRHNA and SNTAGT. This CDR3 comprises 9 residues.

The CDR3 DNA follows: TGTGCCAGTAGTAGACGGGAGGTGGACGAGCAGTACTTC. Residues: CASSRREVDEQYF. This chain uses TRBV19 with TRBJ2-7; 7 bases agree with TRBD2. Germline assignment: CDR1 LNHDA and CDR2 SQIVND (reference sequence). The CDR3 has 13 amino acids. V was clipped by 4 bases and J by 5 bases; unmatched bases: 5. Combining the CDR3 with reference TRBV19 and TRBJ2-7 gives the whole variable domain DGGITQSPKYLFRKEGQNVTLSCEQNLNHDAMYWYRQDPGQGLRLIYYSQIVNDFQKGDIAEGYSVSREKKESFPLTVTSAQKNPTAFYLCASSRREVDEQYFGPGTRLTVT.

This sequence joins TRBV6-5 and TRBJ2-1; 13 bases align to TRBD2. The CDR3 is 14 residues long. Germline assignment: CDR1 MNHEY and CDR2 SVGAGI. Losses at the gene ends were 6 bases for V and 11 bases for J; bases not matched to a gene: 7. CDR3: CASSPGTSGTQQFF. The CDR3 coding sequence is TGTGCCAGCAGCCCCGGGACTAGCGGGACCCAGCAGTTCTTC.

This chain connects TRBV18 to TRBJ1-1, with 9 positions matching TRBD1. The J segment lost 2 bases and the V segment lost 9 bases, leaving 10 bases of the junction unmatched. The CDR3 is 15 amino acids. Looked up from germline, CDR1 is KGHSH and CDR2 is LQKENI. The CDR3 region is CASYRGLRENTEAFF. CDR3 DNA: TGTGCCAGTTACAGGGGGCTGAGGGAAAACACTGAAGCTTTCTTT.

In its sample, this clone was seen once. The chain links TRBV21-1 to TRBJ1-1; the table's D call, TRBD1, was not checked against the DNA. TRBV21-1 is described as a pseudogene. The CDR3 is 15 residues long. The CDR3 DNA reads as TGTGCCAGCAGCAAAGCGGTTTACGGGACAGCTGAAGCTTTCTTT. It translates to CASSKAVYGTAEAFF.